This passage covers 25 T cell receptor beta chains from one sample sequenced in a study of blood T cell repertoires in COVID-19 (dated by TCRdb to 2020 to 2021). Library preparation used the immunoSEQ multiplex PCR assay. The table was pulled from immuneACCESS by TCRdb, which kept in-frame rearrangements only. Such tables lose some clones; where checked, under half of the loss comes from unresolved V genes, and the rest has no known cause. For this sample the table gives 140,000 to 150,000 clones, of which about nine tenths were detected only once. Approximately 4.3% of the sample comes from the top ten. Sequencing was done on a sample of PBMCs or T cells enriched from blood (not recorded which). The receptors here all came from a woman aged 40 to 50 who had been exposed to COVID-19.

The V gene is TRBV9, the J gene TRBJ1-3, with TRBD1 identical over 8 bases. The CDR3 sequence is 15 residues long. CDR1 is SGDLS and CDR2 is YYNGEE in the germline V gene. Trimming removed 4 bases from V and 0 bases from J; junction bases left unmatched: 3. CDR3 DNA sequence: TGTGCCAGCAGCCCGACAGGGGCCTCTGGAAACACCATATATTTT. This sequence encodes CASSPTGASGNTIYF.

The rearrangement links TRBV11-2 to TRBJ1-1; 7 bases agree with TRBD1. CDR3 size: 16 residues. Germline V gene sequence: CDR1 SGHAT, CDR2 FQNNGV. V dropped 5 bases and J dropped 5; count of bases not matched to a gene: 14. CDR3 protein: CASSPRQGGGRTEAFF. The CDR3 region has the DNA TGTGCCAGCAGCCCGAGACAGGGCGGGGGGAGGACTGAAGCTTTCTTT.

This clone occurred once. V and J are TRBV25-1 and TRBJ1-3; a weak D match, TRBD1 (6 bases). The CDR3 loop spans 14 amino acids. Germline V gives CDR1 MGHDK, CDR2 SYGVNS. V lost 2 bases and J lost 11, with 16 bases in between. The CDR3 spells CASSEQGNRIAIYF. The CDR3 DNA is TGTGCCAGCAGTGAACAGGGGAACCGGATCGCCATATATTTT.

This chain connects TRBV5-1 to TRBJ1-3; 7 bases match TRBD1. Germline V gene sequence: CDR1 SGHRS, CDR2 YFSETQ. V was pared by 3 bases and J by 0 bases, with 6 bases of the junction left unmatched. This CDR3 is 16 amino acids long. The CDR3 protein is CASSSGQINSGNTIYF. For the CDR3, the DNA is TGCGCCAGCAGCTCGGGACAGATCAACTCTGGAAACACCATATATTTT.

This clone has only a few counts. The chain uses TRBV15 and TRBJ2-5; the D gene is possibly TRBD1 (5 bases). Germline CDR1 reads LNHNV; CDR2 reads YYDKDF (reference sequence). V was pared by 6 bases and J by 4 bases, with 9 bases between. The CDR3 has 12 amino acids. The DNA for the CDR3 is TGTGCCACCAGTGTAAGGGGAGAGACCCAGTACTTC. Translation gives CATSVRGETQYF.

The chain links TRBV5-6 to TRBJ2-1, with 14 bases fitting TRBD2. There are 15 residues in the CDR3. J was trimmed by 6 bases and V by 4 bases; bases with no gene match: 3. Per the germline V gene, CDR1 is SGHDT and CDR2 is YYEEEE. This chain's CDR3 is CASSGLAGGGNEQFF. CDR3 in DNA: TGTGCCAGCAGCGGACTAGCGGGGGGCGGCAATGAGCAGTTCTTC.

The gene calls are TRBV4-1 and TRBJ2-5, with 14 bases identical to TRBD2. The germline V gene has CDR1 MGHRA and CDR2 YSYEKL. The CDR3 has 22 amino acids. V dropped 0 bases and J dropped 0; count of bases not matched to a gene: 15. The CDR3 DNA is TGCGCCAGCAGCCAAGAGGCGGGACTAGCGGGGGCACAAGTCCGGGACCAAGAGACCCAGTACTTC. Translation gives CASSQEAGLAGAQVRDQETQYF.

This clone occurred a few times. The V gene is TRBV29-1, the J gene TRBJ2-7; D is uncertain. Germline CDR1 reads SQVTM; CDR2 reads ANQGSEA. The CDR3 sequence is 13 residues long. Trimming left V 3 bases short and J 6 bases short, with 15 bases between. This CDR3 is CSVDWSQRGEQYF. In nucleotides, the CDR3 is TGCAGCGTTGACTGGAGCCAAAGAGGCGAGCAGTACTTC.

This clone was counted a single time. The V call is TRBV5-4, the J call TRBJ2-3; 11 nucleotides line up with TRBD2. The germline CDR1 and CDR2 sequences are SGHNT and YYREEE (reference sequence). J was trimmed by 3 bases and V by 0 bases; bases with no gene match: 3. The CDR3 has 16 amino acids. The DNA of the CDR3 is TGTGCCAGCAGCTTGGCCCTAGCGGGGGGTACAGATACGCAGTATTTT. It is translated as CASSLALAGGTDTQYF.

V and J are TRBV7-2 and TRBJ2-7; 8 bases map to TRBD2. CDR1 and CDR2 (germline): SGHTA, FQGNSA. The CDR3 length is 13 residues. J lost 4 bases, V lost 6 bases, and 5 bases had no gene match. Written as DNA, the CDR3 is TGTGCCAGCAGTCGGGGGGGCGGGTACGAGCAGTACTTC. Translation: CASSRGGGYEQYF. Drawing the rest from reference TRBV7-2 and TRBJ2-7, the complete variable domain is GAGVSQSPSNKVTEKGKDVELRCDPISGHTALYWYRQSLGQGLEFLIYFQGNSAPDKSGLPSDRFSAERTGGSVSTLTIQRTQQEDSAVYLCASSRGGGYEQYFGPGTRLTVT.

The V call is TRBV28, the J call TRBJ1-1, with TRBD1 identical over 8 bases. In germline, CDR1 is MDHEN, CDR2 SYDVKM. The CDR3 covers 15 residues. The V and J ends lost 5 bases and 1 base, in that order; junction bases with no gene match: 6. The CDR3 bases are TGTGCCAGCAGTCCTCAGGGGGCAAGGAACACTGAAGCTTTCTTT. Translated: CASSPQGARNTEAFF. The full variable domain, in which reference TRBV28 and TRBJ1-1 provide the parts outside the CDR3, is DVKVTQSSRYLVKRTGEKVFLECVQDMDHENMFWYRQDPGLGLRLIYFSYDVKMKEKGDIPEGYSVSREKKERFSLILESASTNQTSMYLCASSPQGARNTEAFFGQGTRLTVV.

CDR3 sequence (DNA): TGTGCTAGTGGTTTGGTACGAGCGGGGGGCCACTACAATGAGCAGTTCTTC. Amino acids: CASGLVRAGGHYNEQFF. The chain links TRBV12-5 to TRBJ2-1; 9 positions agree with TRBD2. The CDR3 has 17 residues. Trimming removed 0 bases from V and 3 bases from J; junction bases left unmatched: 6. Germline CDR1 reads LGHNT; CDR2 reads FRNRAP. Looking up the rest from reference TRBV12-5 and TRBJ2-1 gives the full variable domain: DARVTQTPRHKVTEMGQEVTMRCQPILGHNTVFWYRQTMMQGLELLAYFRNRAPLDDSGMPKDRFSAEMPDATLATLKIQPSEPRDSAVYFCASGLVRAGGHYNEQFFGPGTRLTVL.

The chain uses TRBV2 and TRBJ1-2; D not resolved. This CDR3 contains 15 residues. Germline assignment: CDR1 SNHLY and CDR2 FYNNEI. Deletions cut 0 bases from V and 0 bases from J, with 8 bases between. Here the CDR3 reads CASSEAGGANYGYTF. The CDR3 DNA reads TGTGCCAGCAGTGAAGCAGGCGGTGCTAACTATGGCTACACCTTC.

This rearrangement joins TRBV4-3 to TRBJ2-2; D is unresolved. Germline CDR1 is LGHNA and CDR2 is YSLEER. V was clipped by 3 bases and J by 0 bases, with 5 bases between them. There are 14 residues in the CDR3. DNA of the CDR3: TGCGCCAGCAGCCAGAACTCGAACACCGGGGAGCTGTTTTTT. It codes for CASSQNSNTGELFF.

This clone occurred a few times. The J gene is TRBJ1-6, the V gene TRBV12-2. TRBV12-2 is annotated as a pseudogene. The CDR3 spans 16 residues. The CDR3 region is CASPPTPSSYNSPLHF. The CDR3 DNA is TGTGCAAGTCCCCCCACACCTAGCTCCTATAATTCACCCCTCCACTTT.

The chain is built from TRBV12-3 or TRBV12-4 and TRBJ2-7; unclear D gene. Deletions cut 3 bases from V and 4 bases from J, with 10 bases between. The CDR3 is 13 residues long. CDR3 in amino acids: CASSFPNSYEQYF. The DNA for the CDR3 is TGTGCCAGCAGTTTCCCGAATAGTTACGAGCAGTACTTC.

The genes are TRBV11-2 and TRBJ2-5; 13 nucleotides match TRBD2. Germline CDR1 is SGHAT and CDR2 is FQNNGV. The CDR3 is 15 residues long. Losses at the gene ends were 6 bases for V and 10 bases for J; bases not matched to a gene: 11. As DNA, the CDR3 is TGTGCCAGCAGTTCTACTAGCGGGGGGGCCTTGAGCCAGTACTTC. It yields the protein CASSSTSGGALSQYF.

The chain couples TRBV9 to TRBJ2-1, with TRBD2 as a possible D gene (6 bases). CDR3 length equals 14 residues. The V gene lost 0 bases and the J gene lost 6 bases, with 10 bases spanning the gap. Germline lookup yields CDR1 SGDLS and CDR2 YYNGEE. Written as DNA, the CDR3 is TGTGCCAGCAGCGTAGGGGGGACTGGCAATGAGCAGTTCTTC. Encoded protein: CASSVGGTGNEQFF.

This chain uses TRBV20-1 with TRBJ2-3, with 10 nucleotides matching TRBD2. With 3 bases clipped from V and 3 bases from J, the junction kept 6 bases outside the gene matches. Germline V gene data show CDR1 as DFQATT and CDR2 as SNEGSKA (reference sequence). The CDR3 spans 15 residues. The CDR3 loop reads CSASRTSGDTDTQYF. Written as DNA, the CDR3 is TGCAGTGCTAGTAGAACTAGCGGGGATACAGATACGCAGTATTTT.

This sequence joins TRBV4-3 and TRBJ2-3, with 13 bases aligning to TRBD2. The V gene end was trimmed by 0 bases and the J gene end by 14 bases; junction bases not matched to a gene: 8. Germline CDR1 reads LGHNA; CDR2 reads YSLEER. CDR3 length: 15 amino acids. The CDR3 loop reads CASSQDRGWTSGRYF. In DNA form, the CDR3 reads TGCGCCAGCAGCCAAGATCGCGGGTGGACTAGCGGGAGGTATTTT.

V usage is TRBV7-2 and J usage is TRBJ2-7; D possibly corresponds to TRBD2 (6 bases). Germline V gives CDR1 SGHTA, CDR2 FQGNSA. The CDR3 is 17 amino acids. The V and J ends lost 3 bases and 2 bases respectively, with 20 bases between them. CDR3 loop: CASSLEGLGLVAYEQYF. CDR3 nucleotides: TGTGCCAGCAGCTTGGAGGGACTGGGGTTGGTGGCCTACGAGCAGTACTTC.

This chain links TRBV9 with TRBJ2-1, with D tentatively TRBD2 (6 bases). From germline, CDR1 is SGDLS and CDR2 YYNGEE. CDR3 size: 18 residues. The germline V and J ends were trimmed by 4 bases and 0 bases, with 20 bases remaining between them. CDR3 in DNA: TGTGCCAGCAGCACCCCCCGGGTAGCGGATAGCTCCTACAATGAGCAGTTCTTC. This encodes CASSTPRVADSSYNEQFF.

The gene calls are TRBV19 and TRBJ2-3; 8 bases are shared with TRBD1. V was clipped by 6 bases and J by 4 bases; unmatched bases: 6. The CDR3 covers 14 residues. Germline V gene lookup returns CDR1 LNHDA and CDR2 SQIVND (reference sequence). CDR3 protein: CASSPGQGPDTQYF. The CDR3, as DNA: TGTGCCAGTAGCCCCGGACAGGGCCCAGATACGCAGTATTTT. Looking up the rest from reference TRBV19 and TRBJ2-3 gives the full variable domain: DGGITQSPKYLFRKEGQNVTLSCEQNLNHDAMYWYRQDPGQGLRLIYYSQIVNDFQKGDIAEGYSVSREKKESFPLTVTSAQKNPTAFYLCASSPGQGPDTQYFGPGTRLTVL.

The gene calls are TRBV19 and TRBJ2-7; possibly TRBD1 for D (6 bases). The germline CDR1 and CDR2 sequences are LNHDA and SQIVND (reference sequence). The CDR3 has 14 residues. The V and J ends lost 1 base and 6 bases respectively, with 13 bases between them. This CDR3 is CASSIGRGTAEQYF. As DNA, the CDR3 is TGTGCCAGTAGTATAGGCAGGGGAACCGCCGAGCAGTACTTC.

The V and J genes are TRBV29-1 and TRBJ2-7; tentatively, D is TRBD2 (5 bases). Germline CDR1 is SQVTM and CDR2 is ANQGSEA. V was shortened by 4 bases and J by 5 bases, with 15 bases between the two germline ends. The CDR3 totals 13 residues. CDR3 bases: TGCAGCGTTGCGGGAAGAGCCGGGGACGAGCAGTACTTC. As protein: CSVAGRAGDEQYF.